The T cell receptor (beta chain) under discussion was sequenced for a study of blood T cell repertoires in COVID-19. In the study overall: Samples of COVID-19 (acute and convalescent) were obtained from the United States, Italy and Spain. T cells, B-cell-depleted T cells, or PBMCs supplied cDNA or gDNA.

V gave up 4 bases and J gave up 6 bases, with 9 bases separating them. Germline V CDR1 and CDR2: SQVTM, ANQGSEA. This CDR3 spans 11 amino acids. In the authors' methods: Amplification from reference gene primers served as the basis for estimated nucleated cell counts. Clones were sequenced by immunoSEQ multiplex PCR, and TCRdb holds only the in-frame ones, with some missing. That table supplies the V and J calls and clone size; D and trimming were determined from the DNA. The table has a few hundred thousand clones, about 85% seen once. The V call is TRBV29-1, the J call TRBJ1-2; D might be TRBD1 (6 bases). The sample was peripheral blood. This receptor was obtained from a woman between 18 and 30 years old with acute or convalescent COVID-19. CDR3 region: CSVVQGNGYTF. As DNA, the CDR3 is TGCAGCGTTGTACAGGGCAATGGCTACACCTTC.